This T cell receptor beta chain was sequenced in a study of shared clonotypes between healthy human individuals (TCRdb year 2020). Some background on the complete study: Three men and two women, aged 18 to 49 years, made up the cohort. Per donor, three plates each were used for CD4 naive and CD4 memory, two for CD8 naive, and one for CD8 memory. To estimate repertoire size and how much clonotypes are shared between individuals, the study performed deep sequencing of blood TCR repertoires from a handful of healthy adults. Different laboratories and diverse techniques were used to prepare libraries and sequence TCR repertoires, to increase sequencing depth and limit assay-specific biases. Each donor's leukapheresis produced roughly between about 0.9 and 9.5 billion PBMCs.

The full study reports these points: Rarefaction of sorted-subset datasets indicated incomplete sequencing despite the large sequencing depth. Pairwise subsampling led to the expectation that sequencing depth would affect the degree of clonotype sharing among donors. The small number of donors limited the genetic and exposure-history diversity represented. When a handful of donors were compared, the shared fraction of clonotypes was about 5% for naive CD4, around 3.6% for naive CD8, 2.3% for memory CD4, and 0.35% to 0.4% for memory CD8. Clonotypes shared by all four sorted-subset donors showed higher generation probabilities than non-shared clonotypes. Estimated clonotype richness was generally larger for naive than for memory subsets. Only blood was sampled, and tissue TCR repertoires likely differ from those in blood.

The donors were healthy, HIV-negative adults with no recently reported acute infections or vaccinations. Only Caucasian adults living in Nashville, Tennessee, USA were represented among the donors. CD4+ T cells were enriched by magnetic negative selection; naive cells were then positively selected on CD45RA, and the negative fraction formed the memory subset. After blood collection by leukapheresis, PBMCs were isolated using Ficoll-Histopaque density gradient centrifugation and then cryopreserved in the vapor phase of liquid nitrogen. Purity and quantity of every magnetically sorted T cell population were checked by analytical flow cytometry. Each sorted fraction had its genomic DNA isolated and then quantified by UV absorbance on a Nanodrop 2000c. Using the deep immunoSEQ assay, multiplex PCR amplified TCR CDR3 regions from genomic DNA. Extracted genomic DNA from each cell subset was distributed evenly across all wells of several immunoSEQ 96-well plates, and each plate was treated as a replicate. Each replicate PCR for sorted subsets received 150 to 250 ng genomic DNA, equal to roughly 33,000 T cell genomes. The purified libraries were quantified using a Qubit 3.0 fluorometer, sized with a Bioanalyzer 2100, and then quantified again using the KAPA Library Quantification kit. A separate single-read 150-cycle Illumina NextSeq 550 flow cell was used to sequence each immunoSEQ 96-well plate. The study's processing was this. Because the immunoSEQ output included only junctional sequences and no quality scores, the filtering could not be the same as the filtering used for full-length reads. To assign V/J genes and CDR3, sequences were annotated using PyIR, a Python wrapper for IgBLAST v1.9, with IMGT germline references. Reads with weak V/J assignments (E-value above 1e-6), missing CDR3, stop codons, out-of-frame junctions, or ambiguous translated residues were removed. V3J clonotypes were defined by identical inferred V gene, J gene, and CDR3 amino acid sequence. Percentage overlap between repertoires was calculated by dividing the number of shared unique clonotypes by the size of the smaller repertoire. Repertoire richness was assessed with RTK rarefaction, the Chao1 estimator, and Recon v2.1 estimates of unobserved clonotypes. OLGA was used to compute generation probabilities for all TCRbeta clonotypes that the gDNA method yielded from a handful of donors. TCRdb holds this immuneACCESS table with in-frame rearrangements only. Some clones are missing; in checked studies, unresolved V genes explain under half, and the rest has no known cause. Clonal size and the V and J genes are those of that table, whereas D and trimming came from the DNA. For this sample there are 2,100,000 or so clones; approximately 94% appear just once. Around 0.13% of the sample is in the top ten clones.

A note on this clone: Its specific antigen is unknown. Base qualities were left out, and no much larger clone turns up one base away.

Reading from cysteine to phenylalanine, the CDR3 counts 15 amino acids. Just the 45-base CDR3 DNA is kept, in frame starting at base 1. From the germline V gene, CDR1 is MNHNS and CDR2 is SASEGT. Relative to germline, V is missing 6 bases and J is missing 3 bases, with 6 bases of the junction outside any gene match. This chain joins TRBV6-1 to TRBJ1-5, with TRBD1 identical over 9 junction bases. The source material was naive CD4+ T cells sorted from blood. The sample's cell subset or site label is to be understood as: CD45RA+ positively selected. This TCR was sampled from a man younger than 35 in good health. The CDR3 here reads CASSPTGGANQPQHF. The bases are TGTGCCAGCAGCCCGACAGGGGGAGCCAATCAGCCCCAGCATTTT.